This T cell receptor beta chain was retrieved from a study of blood T cell repertoires in COVID-19. The overall study: Collection of acute and convalescent COVID-19 samples took place in the United States, Italy and Spain. T cells, B-cell-depleted T cells, or PBMCs supplied cDNA or gDNA.

In germline, CDR1 is SGHTA, CDR2 FQGNSA. V was shortened by 0 bases and J by 8 bases, with 16 bases between the two germline ends. The length of the CDR3 is 15 residues. How the authors handled the data: Using reference gene primer amplification, nucleated cell counts were estimated. Repertoires were generated with immunoSEQ multiplex PCR, while TCRdb's copy carries only in-frame clones and drops some. The V and J calls and clone size were taken over from that table, and D and trimming were inferred from the DNA. The top ten clones hold about 9.4% of a sample with some 150,000 clones, 77% of them seen once.

The chain carries TRBV7-2 and TRBJ1-1; D is unclear. The receptor's source is a woman aged 50 to 60 with active or convalescent COVID-19. The sequencing sample was made of peripheral blood. The CDR3 reads CASSLALGELREAFF. Written as DNA, the CDR3 is TGTGCCAGCAGCTTAGCGCTTGGGGAGTTAAGGGAAGCTTTCTTT. The whole variable domain, filled in from reference TRBV7-2 and TRBJ1-1, reads GAGVSQSPSNKVTEKGKDVELRCDPISGHTALYWYRQSLGQGLEFLIYFQGNSAPDKSGLPSDRFSAERTGGSVSTLTIQRTQQEDSAVYLCASSLALGELREAFFGQGTRLTVV.